The 26 T cell receptor beta chains below come from one sample, sequenced in a study of Graves' ophthalmopathy and Graves' hyperthyroidism. Transcripts of RNA were the source for amplifying TCR beta CDR3 regions. First-round RT-PCR with HTBI primers preceded a second-round multiplex PCR. TCRdb itself ran the multiplex PCR reads through MiXCR, one entry per CDR3 protein. Of 360,000 or so distinct CDR3 sequences in the sample, roughly 18% were seen once. The sequenced material came from peripheral blood. These receptors were obtained from a woman under 30 with Graves' ophthalmopathy.

This clonotype was seen at least ten times. The CDR3 reads CASNLAGVFSEQYF. DNA of the CDR3: TGTGCCAGCAATTTAGCGGGAGTATTCTCCGAGCAGTACTTC. The J gene is TRBJ2-7, the V gene TRBV6-5, with 9 nucleotides matching TRBD2. Germline CDR1 reads MNHEY; CDR2 reads SVGAGI. This CDR3 has 14 amino acids. J was trimmed by 6 bases and V by 7 bases; bases with no gene match: 10.

Ten or more counts support this clonotype. This rearrangement joins TRBV7-2 to TRBJ1-2, with no clear D. The length of the CDR3 is 15 residues. The ends were cut back, 2 bases at V and 5 bases at J, with 15 bases in the middle. Germline V gene sequence: CDR1 SGHTA, CDR2 FQGNSA. DNA for the CDR3: TGTGCCAGCAGCTTAATAAGGGAGAGCGGGTATGGCTACACCTTC. It yields the protein CASSLIRESGYGYTF.

The V gene is TRBV6-2 or TRBV6-3, the J gene TRBJ2-7; unclear D gene. The CDR3 length is 15 residues. Germline V CDR1 and CDR2: MNHEY, SVGEGT. Between the trimmed V and J ends, which lost 2 bases and 1 base, there was a span of 12 bases. The CDR3 protein is CASSYRQAASYEQYF. The CDR3 coding sequence is TGTGCCAGCAGTTACCGCCAGGCCGCATCCTACGAGCAGTACTTC.

This clonotype has just a few counts. The rearrangement uses TRBV6-2 or TRBV6-3 and TRBJ2-4; 13 positions match TRBD2. This CDR3 is 17 amino acids long. V gave up 6 bases and J gave up 1 base; unmatched junction bases: 6. Germline V CDR1 and CDR2: MNHEY, SVGEGT. The DNA of the CDR3 is TGTGCCAGCAGCCCGGGACTAGCGGGACAGGCCAAAAACATTCAGTACTTC. Its protein product is CASSPGLAGQAKNIQYF.

The chain uses TRBV30 and TRBJ2-5; the D is unclear. The V gene's germline CDR1 is GTSNPN and CDR2 SVGIG (reference sequence). This CDR3 is 11 amino acids long. V lost 4 bases, J lost 5 bases, and 8 bases lay in between. The CDR3 loop is CAWTAGETQYF. The CDR3 DNA reads as TGTGCCTGGACTGCCGGGGAGACCCAGTACTTC.

This clonotype was observed at least ten times. The J gene is TRBJ2-5, the V gene TRBV15; 10 nucleotides agree with TRBD2. The CDR3 consists of 16 residues. The trim removed 0 bases at V and 5 bases at J, leaving 6 bases unmatched. Germline V gives CDR1 LNHNV, CDR2 YYDKDF (reference sequence). CDR3 DNA sequence: TGTGCCACCAGCAGAGAGCTAGCGGGAGCAGGCGAGACCCAGTACTTC. This translates into CATSRELAGAGETQYF.

This clonotype was recorded at least ten times. CDR3 nucleotides: TGTGCCAGCAGTTCCCTGGGGCCCCGGGAGCAGTACTTC. Its protein is CASSSLGPREQYF. J is TRBJ2-7 and V is TRBV6-5; tentatively, D is TRBD1 (5 bases). The CDR3 is made up of 13 amino acids. Germline CDR1 MNHEY, CDR2 SVGAGI. Trimming shortened V by 4 bases and J by 7 bases, and 14 bases separated the two germline ends.

This clonotype occurred many times. The chain recombines TRBV7-8 with TRBJ2-7, with TRBD1 matching 8 bases. Losses at the gene ends were 5 bases for V and 3 bases for J; bases not matched to a gene: 6. The CDR3 is 14 amino acids. CDR1 and CDR2 from the germline V gene are SGHVS and FQNEAQ. The CDR3 DNA sequence: TGTGCCAGCAGCCCGGGACAGGTTTACTACGAGCAGTACTTC. Protein: CASSPGQVYYEQYF.

Many counts were recorded for this clonotype. J is TRBJ1-2 and V is TRBV4-3, with 7 positions matching TRBD1. J was trimmed by 5 bases and V by 1 base; bases with no gene match: 4. CDR3 size: 14 residues. Germline V gene sequence: CDR1 LGHNA, CDR2 YSLEER. The CDR3 coding sequence is TGCGCCAGCAGCCAAGCCGGGACAGCTTATGGCTACACCTTC. Amino acids: CASSQAGTAYGYTF.

This clonotype was observed a single time. The chain links TRBV2 to TRBJ2-5, with 7 bases matching TRBD1. Germline CDR1 SNHLY, CDR2 FYNNEI. This CDR3 region has 14 residues. The V segment lost 7 bases and the J segment 5 bases; nucleotides outside the gene matches: 10. The CDR3 here is CASTTTGTTETQYF. CDR3 DNA sequence: TGTGCCAGCACTACGACAGGGACAACGGAGACCCAGTACTTC.

This clonotype was detected ten times or more. The rearrangement uses TRBV28 and TRBJ1-3; D may be TRBD1 (6 bases). The CDR3 sequence is 15 residues long. The V gene lost 4 bases and the J gene lost 3 bases, with 13 bases spanning the gap. Per germline, CDR1 MDHEN and CDR2 SYDVKM. The CDR3: CASSSAGEGGNTIYF. The CDR3 DNA is TGTGCCAGCAGTTCGGCAGGGGAAGGTGGAAACACCATATATTTT.

This clonotype was found many times. The chain couples TRBV28 to TRBJ1-5; D is uncertain. The CDR3 has 11 residues. V was trimmed by 6 bases and J by 9 bases, leaving 9 bases between them. From germline, CDR1 is MDHEN and CDR2 SYDVKM. CDR3 residues: CASSDGWPQHF. The CDR3 DNA reads as TGTGCCAGCAGCGACGGATGGCCCCAGCATTTT.

This chain connects TRBV6-2 or TRBV6-3 to TRBJ2-5, with D possibly matching TRBD1 (6 bases). The length of the CDR3 is 15 residues. The germline V gene encodes CDR1 MNHEY and CDR2 SVGEGT. V lost 1 base and J 5 bases, leaving 14 bases between the germline ends. For the CDR3, the DNA is TGTGCCAGCAGTTACTTGGGGGCTGTCTCCGAGACCCAGTACTTC. As protein: CASSYLGAVSETQYF.

This clonotype was counted ten times or more. The chain links TRBV7-2 to TRBJ1-5; 8 bases align to TRBD1. J lost 6 bases, V lost 5 bases, and 15 bases had no gene match. The CDR3 spans 17 residues. In germline, CDR1 is SGHTA, CDR2 FQGNSA. CDR3 region: CASSRRAQGGIFQPQHF. DNA of the CDR3: TGTGCCAGCAGCCGGCGAGCACAGGGGGGGATTTTTCAGCCCCAGCATTTT.

The table lists this clonotype with a count of one. The chain joins TRBV30 to TRBJ1-6, with D possibly TRBD1 on 6 matching bases. Trimming took 6 bases from V and 13 from J, leaving 16 bases between them. Germline CDR1 reads GTSNPN; CDR2 reads SVGIG (reference sequence). CDR3 length: 12 amino acids. The CDR3 bases are TGTGCCTGCTTAACAGGGACATCGCCCCTCCACTTT. Residues: CACLTGTSPLHF.

The chain joins TRBV27 to TRBJ2-6; a weak D match, TRBD1 (5 bases). Trimming removed 4 bases at V and 4 bases at J, with 14 bases between. This CDR3 is 16 amino acids long. The germline V gene encodes CDR1 MNHEY and CDR2 SMNVEV (reference sequence). The DNA of the CDR3 is TGTGCCAGCAGTTCTTTAGACAGTTACGGGGCCAACGTCCTGACTTTC. It specifies CASSSLDSYGANVLTF.

This clonotype was seen ten or more times. The chain uses TRBV30 and TRBJ1-5; 7 positions match TRBD1. The CDR3 has 20 residues. The ends lost 2 bases at V and 2 bases at J; junction bases unmatched: 21. Germline CDR1 reads GTSNPN; CDR2 reads SVGIG (reference sequence). CDR3 bases: TGTGCCTGGAGTACCCGACAGGGATGGAGTTTTGTGGGACGCAATCAGCCCCAGCATTTT. Its translation: CAWSTRQGWSFVGRNQPQHF.

This clonotype was recorded many times. This chain links TRBV29-1 with TRBJ1-1; no clear D gene. CDR3 size: 10 residues. Germline loops: CDR1 SQVTM, CDR2 ANQGSEA. V was pared by 4 bases and J by 6 bases, with 6 bases between. The DNA for the CDR3 is TGCAGCGTTGTTGTTGCTGAAGCTTTCTTT. This translates into CSVVVAEAFF.

This clonotype appeared many times. CDR3 region: CASSYAVLYEQYF. CDR3 coding DNA: TGTGCCAGCAGTTATGCGGTCCTCTACGAGCAGTACTTC. The chain uses TRBV6-2 or TRBV6-3 and TRBJ2-7; D is undetermined. The ends were cut back, 3 bases at V and 3 bases at J, with 9 bases in the middle. CDR1 and CDR2 from the germline V gene are MNHEY and SVGEGT. The CDR3 totals 13 residues.

This chain's CDR3 is CASSQGLGAEGVNQPQHF. Here the CDR3 DNA reads TGTGCCAGCAGCCAAGGGCTTGGGGCGGAGGGGGTGAATCAGCCCCAGCATTTT. The rearrangement links TRBV3-1 to TRBJ1-5, with a weak D call TRBD1 (6 bases). With 1 base removed from V and 4 bases from J, the gap between germline ends came to 20 bases. This CDR3 comprises 18 residues. CDR1 is LGHDT, CDR2 YNNKEL, per germline (reference sequence).

Many counts were recorded for this clonotype. The chain carries TRBV27 and TRBJ1-1; 7 nucleotides agree with TRBD1. Germline CDR1 and CDR2: MNHEY and SMNVEV (reference sequence). The length of the CDR3 is 13 residues. J gave up 1 base and V 6 bases, and 2 bases lay outside the gene matches. The CDR3 nucleotides read TGTGCCAGCAGGACAGGGCCGAACACTGAAGCTTTCTTT. It codes for CASRTGPNTEAFF.

This clonotype was seen ten or more times. The CDR3 DNA is TGCAGTGCTAGTTGGGGTTACACTGAAGCTTTCTTT. It is translated as CSASWGYTEAFF. The chain is built from TRBV20-1 and TRBJ1-1, with D uncertain. CDR1 DFQATT and CDR2 SNEGSKA come from the germline V gene (reference sequence). Between the trimmed V and J ends, which lost 3 bases and 3 bases, there was a span of 8 bases. This CDR3 comprises 12 residues.

This sequence joins TRBV19 and TRBJ2-7; D is unclear. The CDR3 contains 15 residues. V dropped 4 bases and J dropped 0 bases, with 13 bases sitting between them. CDR1 and CDR2 (germline): LNHDA, SQIVND (reference sequence). CDR3: CASSTAHRSSYEQYF. The CDR3 nucleotides are TGTGCCAGTAGTACGGCCCACCGGAGCTCCTACGAGCAGTACTTC.

The rearrangement uses TRBV5-5 and TRBJ2-2, with D hard to call. The V and J ends lost 2 bases and 3 bases respectively, with 8 bases between them. The length of the CDR3 is 14 residues. CDR1 is SGHKS and CDR2 is YYEKEE in the germline V gene (reference sequence). For the CDR3, the DNA is TGTGCCAGCAGCTTAAAGGGCCACACCGGGGAGCTGTTTTTT. Translated: CASSLKGHTGELFF.

This clonotype was found many times. V gene TRBV7-8 combines with J gene TRBJ2-5; 7 bases are shared with TRBD1. The V gene end was trimmed by 1 base and the J gene end by 5 bases; junction bases not matched to a gene: 7. The CDR3 is made up of 15 amino acids. The germline V gene has CDR1 SGHVS and CDR2 FQNEAQ. The CDR3 DNA reads TGTGCCAGCAGCTTAGGAGGGACAGTACGGGAGACCCAGTACTTC. As protein: CASSLGGTVRETQYF.

There are many counts of this clonotype. V and J are TRBV5-1 and TRBJ2-7, with D unclear. Germline assignment: CDR1 SGHRS and CDR2 YFSETQ. CDR3 size: 16 residues. V was trimmed by 4 bases and J by 5 bases, leaving 22 bases between them. The CDR3 DNA sequence: TGCGCCAGCAGCCCCGACTGGGGTGAGGTTATCCACGAGCAGTACTTC. It is translated as CASSPDWGEVIHEQYF.